This T cell receptor (beta chain) was identified during a study of T cell responses to AZD1222 COVID-19 vaccine. Produced via immunoSEQ multiplex PCR; TCRdb's table is partial and in-frame only. The sample holds roughly 140,000 clones, approximately 92% seen once. A word on this clone: Antigen: not known.

Study conclusions and caveats: Most donors were white British, females outnumbered males, and clonal diversity was possibly underestimated. Just a handful of people given AZD1222 tested seropositive at baseline.

This TCR derives from an adult in good health. The specimen was peripheral blood, collected on day 0 of AZD1222 vaccination.

Here the CDR3 reads CAWQSRTGGGLKGYTF. CDR3 in DNA: TGTGCCTGGCAATCTCGAACAGGGGGAGGCCTGAAGGGCTACACCTTC. This rearrangement joins TRBV30 to TRBJ1-2, with 8 bases lining up with TRBD1. Trimming removed 5 bases from V and 8 bases from J; junction bases left unmatched: 19. The CDR3 loop spans 16 amino acids. Per germline, CDR1 GTSNPN and CDR2 SVGIG (reference sequence).